This entry lists 15 T cell receptor beta chains sequenced from one sample in a study of beta chain features in type 1 diabetes. The study's findings and limits: For Type 1 diabetes patients, all four CD4+ subsets carried TCRB CDR3s that were moderately but significantly shorter.

Their target antigens are unknown. Expressed TCRB transcripts were sequenced after all isolated RNA was converted to cDNA. Here immunoSEQ multiplex PCR was the method, and the copy in TCRdb shows in-frame clones only, minus some. Among 95,000 to 110,000 clones, approximately 30% were seen once, and the ten largest hold about 0.49%. Sequenced material: central memory CD4+ T cells from blood. The receptors were sampled from a woman aged 18 to 35 with type 1 diabetes.

The CDR3 protein is CASSYQGYGYF. DNA of the CDR3: TGTGCCAGCAGCTACCAGGGTTATGGATATTTT. The V call is TRBV7-2, the J call TRBJ2-3; the D gene is possibly TRBD1 (5 bases). Germline CDR1 is SGHTA and CDR2 is FQGNSA. CDR3 size: 11 residues. The V and J ends lost 4 bases and 15 bases respectively, with 14 bases between them.

The V gene is TRBV6-1, the J gene TRBJ2-7; perhaps TRBD2 as D (6 bases). Germline lookup yields CDR1 MNHNS and CDR2 SASEGT. This CDR3 is 14 amino acids long. The V end was cut by 6 bases, the J end by 3 bases, with 15 bases between. For the CDR3, the DNA is TGTGCCAGCAGGACCCCGGGACTCAACTACGAGCAGTACTTC. As protein: CASRTPGLNYEQYF.

This clone was detected only a few times. The rearrangement joins TRBV7-3 to TRBJ2-3; D possibly corresponds to TRBD1 (6 bases). This CDR3 spans 13 amino acids. Germline CDR1 reads SGHTA; CDR2 reads FQGTGA. V lost 4 bases to trimming and J lost 4 bases, with 9 bases between them. The CDR3 DNA reads TGTGCCAGCAGCTACAGGGTTTCAGATACGCAGTATTTT. This codes for CASSYRVSDTQYF.

The chain has TRBV11-2 and TRBJ2-5; 8 bases align to TRBD1. The CDR3 has 17 residues. Germline V gene data show CDR1 as SGHAT and CDR2 as FQNNGV. V trimming: 5 bases; J trimming: 2 bases; junction bases outside the gene matches: 13. The CDR3 coding sequence is TGTGCCAGCAGCGCGCGGGACAGGCGACTTCGACAAGAGACCCAGTACTTC. Protein product: CASSARDRRLRQETQYF. The whole variable domain, filled in from reference TRBV11-2 and TRBJ2-5, reads EAGVAQSPRYKIIEKRQSVAFWCNPISGHATLYWYQQILGQGPKLLIQFQNNGVVDDSQLPKDRFSAERLKGVDSTLKIQPAKLEDSAVYLCASSARDRRLRQETQYFGPGTRLLVL.

The chain carries TRBV6-5 and TRBJ2-1; no definite D call. The V gene's germline CDR1 is MNHEY and CDR2 SVGAGI. The CDR3 covers 15 residues. V was trimmed by 5 bases and J by 5 bases, leaving 16 bases between them. The CDR3, as DNA: TGTGCCAGCAGTAGTACCTTAAGACGGGACAATGAGCAGTTCTTC. This sequence encodes CASSSTLRRDNEQFF.

Only a few counts were recorded for this clone. The chain employs TRBV6-5 and TRBJ2-1; tentatively, D is TRBD2 (5 bases). Germline lookup yields CDR1 MNHEY and CDR2 SVGAGI. The CDR3 extends over 15 amino acids. Between the trimmed V and J ends, which lost 5 bases and 4 bases, there was a span of 15 bases. In DNA, the CDR3 is TGTGCCAGCAGTCCCTCCGGGTTAGCGTACAATGAGCAGTTCTTC. It encodes CASSPSGLAYNEQFF.

The chain carries TRBV15 and TRBJ2-3, with a possible D match to TRBD2 (5 bases). The CDR3 covers 14 residues. Germline CDR1 and CDR2: LNHNV and YYDKDF (reference sequence). Trimming removed 10 bases from V and 1 base from J, with 15 bases in between. CDR3 loop: CAKSGIPGTDTQYF. The CDR3 nucleotides are TGTGCCAAATCGGGGATTCCTGGCACAGATACGCAGTATTTT.

This clone came up many times. This sequence joins TRBV30 and TRBJ1-3, with D unresolved. Trimming removed 0 bases from V and 0 bases from J, with 3 bases in between. Germline values: CDR1 GTSNPN, CDR2 SVGIG (reference sequence). The CDR3 consists of 13 residues. This CDR3 is CAWSVSSGNTIYF. The CDR3 nucleotides read TGTGCCTGGAGTGTCAGCTCTGGAAACACCATATATTTT. The variable domain in full, with the rest retrieved from reference TRBV30 and TRBJ1-3, is SQTIHQWPATLVQPVGSPLSLECTVEGTSNPNLYWYRQAAGRGLQLLFYSVGIGQISSEVPQNLSASRPQDRQFILSSKKLLLSDSGFYLCAWSVSSGNTIYFGEGSWLTVV.

V and J are TRBV19 and TRBJ1-1, with 8 bases that match TRBD1. The CDR3 covers 14 residues. V lost 7 bases to trimming and J lost 3 bases; unmatched junction nucleotides: 7. In germline, CDR1 is LNHDA, CDR2 SQIVND (reference sequence). In nucleotides, the CDR3 is TGTGCCAGTATCGACAGGGGCCTCGACACTGAAGCTTTCTTT. This translates into CASIDRGLDTEAFF.

This clone was counted a few times. This chain uses TRBV28 with TRBJ1-2; TRBD1 is a possible D gene (5 bases). CDR3 length equals 16 residues. Trimming pared 4 bases from V and 4 bases from J, leaving 19 bases between. Germline V lookup: CDR1 MDHEN, CDR2 SYDVKM. CDR3 protein: CASSSGVGGDGYGYTF. The CDR3 DNA sequence: TGTGCCAGCAGTTCGGGCGTGGGAGGGGACGGCTATGGCTACACCTTC.

The V and J genes are TRBV7-2 and TRBJ1-3, with TRBD1 identical over 8 bases. Germline trimming cut 5 bases from V and 1 base from J; bases unmatched to any gene: 4. The germline CDR1 and CDR2 sequences are SGHTA and FQGNSA. The CDR3 sequence is 15 residues long. This chain's CDR3 is CASSARTGSGNTIYF. The CDR3 DNA follows: TGTGCCAGCAGCGCAAGGACAGGGTCTGGAAACACCATATATTTT.

This clone was observed a handful of times. The genes are TRBV18 and TRBJ2-3; D remains ambiguous. CDR1 is KGHSH, CDR2 LQKENI, per germline. CDR3 length: 15 amino acids. V was trimmed by 2 bases and J by 3 bases, leaving 12 bases between them. Written as DNA, the CDR3 is TGTGCCAGCTCACCAGAAATACACAGTACAGATACGCAGTATTTT. Amino acids: CASSPEIHSTDTQYF.

This chain connects TRBV19 to TRBJ1-1; D remains unclear. This CDR3 comprises 13 residues. Trimming took off 3 bases at V and 4 bases at J, with 9 bases between the two ends. Germline V gives CDR1 LNHDA, CDR2 SQIVND (reference sequence). The CDR3, as DNA: TGTGCCAGTAGTATTGGCGCAGGCACTGAAGCTTTCTTT. It specifies CASSIGAGTEAFF.

This clone has only a few counts. The chain uses TRBV28 and TRBJ2-7; D gene unclear. The V gene lost 4 bases and the J gene lost 0 bases, with 13 bases spanning the gap. Germline loops: CDR1 MDHEN, CDR2 SYDVKM. This CDR3 comprises 15 residues. The CDR3 nucleotides read TGTGCCAGCAGTTCTGCTACGTACTCCTCCTACGAGCAGTACTTC. Protein sequence: CASSSATYSSYEQYF.

This clone was detected only a few times. The chain joins TRBV7-8 to TRBJ1-1, with 8 bases matching TRBD1. V shed 3 bases and J 14 bases; nucleotides not matched to a gene: 20. Germline V gene lookup returns CDR1 SGHVS and CDR2 FQNEAQ. There are 16 residues in the CDR3. The CDR3 bases are TGTGCCAGCAGCTTGCCCTCCGGGACAGGAACACACCAGGTCTTCTTT. Protein: CASSLPSGTGTHQVFF.